The 16 T cell receptor beta chains given below trace back to one sample, sequenced in a study of metastatic and nonmetastatic thyroid tumors. TCRdb ran MiXCR on the PCR reads. This table holds about 7,600 clones, over 20% found once. Each patient went into thyroid surgery without having received any treatment. The specimen sequenced was adjacent normal tissue. These receptors were collected from a female donor with papillary thyroid cancer or a benign thyroid nodule (not recorded which). Some clones in this sample may be carry-over from other donors' samples.

A word on this clone: With a much larger clone just one base away, this may be a read error. The CDR3 does not end in the conserved phenylalanine or tryptophan, so this is likely a read error. J is TRBJ2-1 and V is TRBV30; possibly TRBD1 for D (5 bases). The CDR3 extends over 13 amino acids. CDR1 is GTSNPN and CDR2 is SVGIG in the germline V gene (reference sequence). V lost 0 bases to trimming and J lost 5 bases, with 8 bases between them. The CDR3 DNA sequence: TGTGCCTGGAGTGTAGGGGTGAACAATGAGCAGTTCCTC. It is translated as CAWSVGVNNEQFL.

The chain links TRBV5-1 to TRBJ2-5; tentatively, D is TRBD1 (5 bases). V was shortened by 3 bases and J by 5 bases, with 20 bases between the two germline ends. The CDR3 spans 16 residues. Germline V gene data show CDR1 as SGHRS and CDR2 as YFSETQ. CDR3 protein: CASSSVQVGLGETQYF. CDR3 nucleotides: TGCGCCAGCAGCTCAGTACAGGTTGGGTTGGGGGAGACCCAGTACTTC.

The genes are TRBV20-1 and TRBJ2-7, with TRBD1 matching 11 bases. CDR3 size: 13 residues. J lost 6 bases, V lost 4 bases, and 5 bases had no gene match. CDR1 is DFQATT and CDR2 is SNEGSKA in the germline V gene (reference sequence). The CDR3 spells CSATGQGAGEQYV. The CDR3 bases are TGCAGTGCTACCGGACAGGGGGCGGGCGAGCAGTACGTC.

This clone was observed a handful of times. V is TRBV28 and J is TRBJ1-6; TRBD1 aligns across 7 bases. Germline V CDR1 and CDR2: MDHEN, SYDVKM. With 2 bases clipped from V and 3 bases from J, the junction kept 1 base outside the gene matches. This CDR3 region has 15 residues. CDR3 in amino acids: CASSLAGGYNSPLHF. The CDR3 DNA reads TGTGCCAGCAGTTTAGCAGGGGGCTATAATTCACCCCTCCACTTT. The full variable domain, in which reference TRBV28 and TRBJ1-6 provide the parts outside the CDR3, is DVKVTQSSRYLVKRTGEKVFLECVQDMDHENMFWYRQDPGLGLRLIYFSYDVKMKEKGDIPEGYSVSREKKERFSLILESASTNQTSMYLCASSLAGGYNSPLHFGNGTRLTVT.

Ten or more counts support this clone. The chain employs TRBV7-9 and TRBJ1-1, with TRBD1 matching 7 bases. Trimming took 1 base from V and 11 from J; bases not matched to a gene: 7. Per the germline V gene, CDR1 is SEHNR and CDR2 is FQNEAQ (reference sequence). CDR3 size: 13 residues. CDR3 coding DNA: TGTGCCAGCAGCTTAGATTGGACAGGTGGGGCTTTCTTT. It specifies CASSLDWTGGAFF.

This clone was seen at least ten times. The chain couples TRBV9 to TRBJ2-3; tentative D call: TRBD2 (5 bases). CDR1 and CDR2 (germline): SGDLS, YYNGEE. The length of the CDR3 is 16 residues. Trimming pared 3 bases from V and 7 bases from J, leaving 21 bases between. CDR3 region: CASSEEVIGRKHTQYF. The CDR3 nucleotides are TGTGCCAGCAGCGAGGAGGTAATAGGGAGAAAACATACGCAGTATTTT.

Within the sample, this clone is medium-sized. The V and J genes are TRBV7-8 and TRBJ2-2; TRBD2 is a possible D gene (5 bases). Germline CDR1 reads SGHVS; CDR2 reads FQNEAQ. CDR3 size: 14 residues. The V end was cut by 1 base, the J end by 5 bases, with 8 bases between. CDR3 region: CASSLDSGTGELFF. As DNA, the CDR3 is TGTGCCAGCAGCTTAGACAGCGGTACCGGGGAGCTGTTTTTT.

In the case of this clone: A junction end diverges from the germline sequence, so it may reflect a read error. The chain couples TRBV12-3 or TRBV12-4 to TRBJ1-5, with a possible D match to TRBD1 (5 bases). The CDR3 totals 15 residues. The CDR3 here is CASSPPRGANLPQHF. The CDR3 DNA sequence: TGTGCCAGCAGTCCCCCGAGGGGCGCCAATCTGCCCCAGCATTTT.

By share, this clone counts as medium-sized. The rearrangement uses TRBV12-3 or TRBV12-4 and TRBJ1-1; D unclear. Trimming stripped 1 base from V and 6 bases from J, with 9 bases between. The CDR3 is 13 amino acids. The CDR3 here is CASSLDTKSEAFF. The DNA of the CDR3 is TGTGCCAGCAGTTTAGATACGAAGTCTGAAGCTTTCTTT.

The chain uses TRBV28 and TRBJ2-7; TRBD2 is a possible D gene (7 bases). Per the germline V gene, CDR1 is MDHEN and CDR2 is SYDVKM. The germline V and J ends were trimmed by 10 bases and 2 bases, with 15 bases remaining between them. CDR3 length equals 13 residues. The CDR3 nucleotides read TGTGCCACCGGGGGGCGGAGGCCCTACGAGCAGTACTTC. It translates to CATGGRRPYEQYF.

Details on this clone: Germline is not matched at one junction end, which may reflect a read error. The chain couples TRBV12-3 or TRBV12-4 to TRBJ2-3; D possibly corresponds to TRBD2 (5 bases). There are 16 residues in the CDR3. CDR3 sequence: CASARGGVRAGDTLYF. The CDR3 bases are TGTGCCAGCGCACGTGGCGGCGTGAGGGCCGGGGATACGCTGTATTTT.

Only one count was recorded for this clone. V usage is TRBV5-4 and J usage is TRBJ1-1; 8 bases agree with TRBD1. The CDR3 is 17 amino acids. Germline V gene data show CDR1 as SGHNT and CDR2 as YYREEE (reference sequence). With V trimmed by 0 bases and J by 4 bases, 11 bases remained unmatched. CDR3 DNA: TGTGCCAGCAGCTTGGCCTGGACAGGGATGGATGGCACTGAAGCTTTCTTT. Amino acid sequence: CASSLAWTGMDGTEAFF. The complete variable domain, with remaining parts taken from reference TRBV5-4 and TRBJ1-1, reads ETGVTQSPTHLIKTRGQQVTLRCSSQSGHNTVSWYQQALGQGPQFIFQYYREEENGRGNFPPRFSGLQFPNYSSELNVNALELDDSALYLCASSLAWTGMDGTEAFFGQGTRLTVV.

A few counts support this clone. The rearrangement links TRBV7-2 to TRBJ1-5, with 7 bases matching TRBD1. This CDR3 region has 15 residues. The germline V gene has CDR1 SGHTA and CDR2 FQGNSA. J lost 4 bases, V lost 3 bases, and 6 bases had no gene match. CDR3 nucleotide sequence: TGTGCCAGCAGCTTCCGACAGGGACCTAATCAGCCCCAGCATTTT. Protein: CASSFRQGPNQPQHF.

This clone was counted at least ten times. The chain links TRBV14 to TRBJ2-7, with a tentative D call TRBD1 (6 bases). The germline V gene encodes CDR1 SGHDN and CDR2 FVKESK. Trimming took off 1 base at V and 0 bases at J, with 13 bases between the two ends. This CDR3 is built from 16 residues. CDR3 sequence reads: CASSQVTGFSSYEQYF. In nucleotides, the CDR3 is TGTGCCAGCAGCCAAGTGACAGGTTTCTCCTCCTACGAGCAGTACTTC.

This sequence joins TRBV20-1 and TRBJ2-2; D is possibly TRBD1 or TRBD2 (5 bases each). The V gene's germline CDR1 is DFQATT and CDR2 SNEGSKA (reference sequence). This CDR3 has 15 residues. Deletions cut 1 base from V and 2 bases from J, with 11 bases between. CDR3 loop: CSARAPGPNTGELFF. As DNA, the CDR3 is TGCAGTGCTAGAGCGCCGGGACCTAACACCGGGGAGCTGTTTTTT.

This clone was seen at least ten times. The chain combines TRBV5-1 with TRBJ1-1; 7 positions match TRBD1. After removal of 4 bases from V and 4 bases from J, the junction contained 7 bases not matched to a gene. The germline V gene encodes CDR1 SGHRS and CDR2 YFSETQ. The CDR3 sequence is 14 residues long. This CDR3 is CASSGQVSGTEAFF. The CDR3 nucleotides read TGCGCCAGCAGCGGACAGGTTTCGGGCACTGAAGCTTTCTTT.